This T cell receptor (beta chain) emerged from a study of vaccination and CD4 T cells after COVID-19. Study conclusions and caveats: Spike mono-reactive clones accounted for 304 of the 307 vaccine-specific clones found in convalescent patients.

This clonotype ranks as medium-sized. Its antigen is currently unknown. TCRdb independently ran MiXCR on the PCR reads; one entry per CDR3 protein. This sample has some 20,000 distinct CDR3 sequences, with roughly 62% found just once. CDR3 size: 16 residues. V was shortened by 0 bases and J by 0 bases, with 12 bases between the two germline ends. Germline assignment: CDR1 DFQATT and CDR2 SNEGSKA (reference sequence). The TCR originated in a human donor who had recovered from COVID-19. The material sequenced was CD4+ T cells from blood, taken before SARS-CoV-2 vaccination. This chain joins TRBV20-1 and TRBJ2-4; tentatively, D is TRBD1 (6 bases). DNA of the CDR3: TGCAGTGCTAGAGATCTGACAGGACTAGCCAAAAACATTCAGTACTTC. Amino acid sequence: CSARDLTGLAKNIQYF.